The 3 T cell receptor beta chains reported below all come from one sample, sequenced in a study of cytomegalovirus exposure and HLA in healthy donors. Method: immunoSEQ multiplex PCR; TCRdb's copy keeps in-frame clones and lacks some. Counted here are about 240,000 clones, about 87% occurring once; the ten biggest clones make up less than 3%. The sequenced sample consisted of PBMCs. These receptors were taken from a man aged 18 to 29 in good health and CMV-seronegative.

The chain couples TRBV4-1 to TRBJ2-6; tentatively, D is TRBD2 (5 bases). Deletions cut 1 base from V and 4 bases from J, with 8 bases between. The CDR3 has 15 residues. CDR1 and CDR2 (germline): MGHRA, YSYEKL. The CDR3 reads CASSQAGSGANVLTF. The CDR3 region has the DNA TGCGCCAGCAGCCAAGCGGGGTCCGGGGCCAACGTCCTGACTTTC.

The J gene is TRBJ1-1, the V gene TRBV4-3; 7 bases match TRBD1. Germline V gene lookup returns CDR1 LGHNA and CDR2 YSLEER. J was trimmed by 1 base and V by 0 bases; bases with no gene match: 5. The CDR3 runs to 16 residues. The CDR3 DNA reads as TGCGCCAGCAGCCAAGACCGGACAGGAACGAACACTGAAGCTTTCTTT. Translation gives CASSQDRTGTNTEAFF.

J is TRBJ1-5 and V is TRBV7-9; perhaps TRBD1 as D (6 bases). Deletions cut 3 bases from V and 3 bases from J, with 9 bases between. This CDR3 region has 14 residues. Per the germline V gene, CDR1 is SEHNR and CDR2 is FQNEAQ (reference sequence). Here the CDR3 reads CASSFWDTNQPQHF. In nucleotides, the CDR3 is TGTGCCAGCAGCTTCTGGGACACCAATCAGCCCCAGCATTTT.